Sequencing of this T cell receptor beta chain was carried out in a study of CD8 T cells in Susac syndrome. The germline V and J ends were trimmed by 1 base and 2 bases, with 11 bases remaining between them. In germline, CDR1 is SGHTA, CDR2 FQGNSA. There are 15 residues in the CDR3. This clonotype has only a few counts. RNA, at about 0.45 to 1 ug, was reverse transcribed with random hexamers. TCRdb processed the immunoSEQ multiplex PCR reads anew with MiXCR; each CDR3 protein has one entry. Of approximately 210,000 distinct CDR3 sequences listed, roughly 93% are singletons. Sequences were obtained from CD4+ T cells from PBMCs. This TCR was recovered from a human donor with Susac syndrome. The chain couples TRBV7-2 to TRBJ1-2; D ambiguous. The CDR3 spells CASSLETHGNYGYTF. Here the CDR3 DNA reads TGTGCCAGCAGCTTAGAGACCCACGGCAACTATGGCTACACCTTC.